This is a list of T cell receptor beta chains from one sample in a study of cytomegalovirus exposure and HLA in healthy donors. Sequencing was performed with immunoSEQ multiplex PCR; in TCRdb, only in-frame clones are kept and a portion is missing. Here the sample spans some 110,000 clones, roughly 71% being singletons. Sequencing was done on a sample of PBMCs. The receptors derive from a woman between 50 and 59 years old in good health and CMV-seropositive. The CDR3 runs from the conserved cysteine through the conserved F or W. Fields, in order: J gene, V gene, D gene, clone size, CDR3 protein, CDR3 DNA. D genes are given only for firm matches. Size values are once, few and many counts, or a class for expanded clones, and some rows have none.

J gene: TRBJ2-2; V gene: TRBV4-2; D gene: -; clone size: -; CDR3 protein: CASSLKHQGPGELFF; CDR3 DNA: TGTGCCAGCAGCCTCAAGCATCAGGGTCCCGGGGAGCTGTTTTTT
J gene: TRBJ2-7; V gene: TRBV7-8; D gene: -; clone size: -; CDR3 protein: CASSTGYEQYF; CDR3 DNA: TGTGCCAGCAGCACCGGCTACGAGCAGTACTTC
J gene: TRBJ2-7; V gene: TRBV7-9; D gene: -; clone size: -; CDR3 protein: CASSPLNSYEQYF; CDR3 DNA: TGTGCCAGCAGCCCCCTTAACTCCTACGAGCAGTACTTC
J gene: TRBJ1-2; V gene: TRBV6-1; D gene: TRBD1; clone size: -; CDR3 protein: CASSSTGDTF; CDR3 DNA: TGTGCCAGCAGTTCTACAGGGGACACCTTC
J gene: TRBJ2-3; V gene: TRBV11-3; D gene: TRBD2; clone size: once; CDR3 protein: CANSLDGGVGDTQYF; CDR3 DNA: TGTGCCAACAGCTTAGACGGGGGGGTAGGAGATACGCAGTATTTT
J gene: TRBJ2-5; V gene: TRBV28; D gene: TRBD2; clone size: once; CDR3 protein: CASSPYFGTSGGARETQYF; CDR3 DNA: TGTGCCAGCAGTCCCTACTTTGGGACTAGCGGGGGGGCGCGGGAGACCCAGTACTTC
J gene: TRBJ1-4; V gene: TRBV28; D gene: -; clone size: once; CDR3 protein: CASSPGQSNEKLFF; CDR3 DNA: TGTGCCAGCAGCCCAGGACAGTCGAATGAAAAACTGTTTTTT
J gene: TRBJ2-5; V gene: TRBV4-1; D gene: -; clone size: -; CDR3 protein: CASSHSLGPRGETQYF; CDR3 DNA: TGCGCCAGCAGCCACTCCTTGGGGCCCAGGGGAGAGACCCAGTACTTC
J gene: TRBJ1-2; V gene: TRBV5-8; D gene: TRBD1; clone size: -; CDR3 protein: CASRRGQGTYGYTF; CDR3 DNA: TGTGCCAGCAGACGAGGACAGGGGACCTATGGCTACACCTTC
J gene: TRBJ2-2; V gene: TRBV5-8; D gene: -; clone size: -; CDR3 protein: CASSLFSGASTGELFF; CDR3 DNA: TGTGCCAGCAGCTTGTTCAGTGGGGCCTCGACCGGGGAGCTGTTTTTT
J gene: TRBJ2-3; V gene: TRBV9; D gene: -; clone size: -; CDR3 protein: CASSVVGDWTDTQYF; CDR3 DNA: TGTGCCAGCAGCGTAGTAGGGGATTGGACAGATACGCAGTATTTT
J gene: TRBJ1-1; V gene: TRBV7-9; D gene: TRBD1; clone size: -; CDR3 protein: CASSPTGTEAEAFF; CDR3 DNA: TGTGCCAGCAGCCCGACCGGGACAGAAGCTGAAGCTTTCTTT
J gene: TRBJ2-3; V gene: TRBV7-9; D gene: TRBD1; clone size: few; CDR3 protein: CASRSGTVSDTQYF; CDR3 DNA: TGTGCCAGCAGATCCGGGACAGTCTCAGATACGCAGTATTTT
J gene: TRBJ2-7; V gene: TRBV7-2; D gene: -; clone size: once; CDR3 protein: CASSNRNEQYF; CDR3 DNA: TGTGCCAGCAGTAACAGAAACGAGCAGTACTTC
J gene: TRBJ2-3; V gene: TRBV7-3; D gene: TRBD2; clone size: -; CDR3 protein: CASRTSGGAIDTQYF; CDR3 DNA: TGTGCCAGCCGGACTAGCGGGGGGGCGATAGATACGCAGTATTTT
J gene: TRBJ1-2; V gene: TRBV7-8; D gene: TRBD1; clone size: -; CDR3 protein: CASSPDGTAAYDYTF; CDR3 DNA: TGTGCCAGCAGCCCTGATGGGACAGCGGCCTATGACTACACCTTC
J gene: TRBJ1-3; V gene: TRBV6-4; D gene: -; clone size: -; CDR3 protein: CASSVDSLPGNTIYF; CDR3 DNA: TGTGCCAGCAGTGTTGACAGCCTCCCCGGGAACACCATATATTTT
J gene: TRBJ1-5; V gene: TRBV28; D gene: -; clone size: once; CDR3 protein: CASSFSSSPDQPQHF; CDR3 DNA: TGTGCCAGCAGTTTCTCTAGTAGTCCAGATCAGCCCCAGCATTTT
J gene: TRBJ1-3; V gene: TRBV5-6; D gene: -; clone size: few; CDR3 protein: CASSKSQGLSGNTIYF; CDR3 DNA: TGTGCCAGCAGCAAGTCACAGGGTCTTTCTGGAAACACCATATATTTT
J gene: TRBJ2-7; V gene: TRBV5-6; D gene: -; clone size: -; CDR3 protein: CASSNLGGGAYEQYF; CDR3 DNA: TGTGCCAGCAGTAACCTTGGTGGGGGGGCTTACGAGCAGTACTTC
J gene: TRBJ2-2; V gene: TRBV2; D gene: TRBD2; clone size: -; CDR3 protein: CASSEALAGVGELFF; CDR3 DNA: TGTGCCAGCAGTGAGGCCCTGGCGGGGGTCGGGGAGCTGTTTTTT
J gene: TRBJ1-6; V gene: TRBV4-2; D gene: TRBD1; clone size: -; CDR3 protein: CASSPNEGDRMSYSPLHF; CDR3 DNA: TGTGCCAGCAGCCCTAACGAAGGGGACAGGATGTCCTATTCACCCCTCCACTTT
J gene: TRBJ2-7; V gene: TRBV6-1; D gene: -; clone size: -; CDR3 protein: CASLMRSSYEQYF; CDR3 DNA: TGTGCCAGCTTAATGCGGAGCTCTTACGAGCAGTACTTC
J gene: TRBJ2-7; V gene: TRBV25-1; D gene: TRBD1; clone size: -; CDR3 protein: CASSESLGTGVIYEQYF; CDR3 DNA: TGTGCCAGCAGTGAATCCTTGGGGACAGGGGTTATCTACGAGCAGTACTTC
J gene: TRBJ2-1; V gene: TRBV5-4; D gene: TRBD2; clone size: once; CDR3 protein: CASSLSGDNEQFF; CDR3 DNA: TGTGCCAGCAGCTTAAGCGGGGACAATGAGCAGTTCTTC
J gene: TRBJ2-3; V gene: TRBV4-3; D gene: TRBD2; clone size: few; CDR3 protein: CASSQGGGGGYTDTQYF; CDR3 DNA: TGCGCCAGCAGCCAAGGCGGGGGCGGGGGGTACACAGATACGCAGTATTTT
J gene: TRBJ2-1; V gene: TRBV5-4; D gene: -; clone size: -; CDR3 protein: CASSLEPAYNEQFF; CDR3 DNA: TGTGCCAGCAGCTTGGAGCCTGCCTACAATGAGCAGTTCTTC
J gene: TRBJ2-7; V gene: TRBV27; D gene: -; clone size: -; CDR3 protein: CASSFSLGGSYEQYF; CDR3 DNA: TGTGCCAGCAGTTTTAGCTTGGGCGGGTCCTACGAGCAGTACTTC